These 23 T cell receptor beta chains originate from one sample sequenced in a study of cytomegalovirus exposure and HLA in healthy donors. Repertoires were generated with immunoSEQ multiplex PCR, while TCRdb's copy carries only in-frame clones and drops some. Of some 86,000 clones in the sample, approximately 93% were seen once. The sequencing input was PBMCs. Source of these receptors: a woman in her 30s in good health and CMV-seronegative.

The chain couples TRBV7-3 to TRBJ2-3; a possible D gene is TRBD1 (5 bases). V lost 2 bases, J lost 0 bases, and 18 bases lay in between. The germline gives CDR1 SGHTA, CDR2 FQGTGA. CDR3 length: 18 amino acids. This chain's CDR3 is CASSLEIGATTSTDTQYF. In DNA form, the CDR3 reads TGTGCCAGCAGCTTAGAGATTGGGGCTACTACTAGCACAGATACGCAGTATTTT.

The J gene is TRBJ1-1, the V gene TRBV18; TRBD1 aligns across 8 bases. The V gene end was trimmed by 0 bases and the J gene end by 4 bases; junction bases not matched to a gene: 1. CDR1 is KGHSH, CDR2 LQKENI, per germline. This CDR3 comprises 14 residues. The CDR3 nucleotides are TGTGCCAGCTCACCACCGCAGGGGGCCACTGAAGCTTTCTTT. Translated: CASSPPQGATEAFF. Full variable domain (rest looked up from reference TRBV18 and TRBJ1-1): NAGVMQNPRHLVRRRGQEARLRCSPMKGHSHVYWYRQLPEEGLKFMVYLQKENIIDESGMPKERFSAEFPKEGPSILRIQQVVRGDSAAYFCASSPPQGATEAFFGQGTRLTVV.

The chain uses TRBV18 and TRBJ2-2, with D possibly matching TRBD2 (6 bases). Trimming shortened V by 1 base and J by 7 bases, and 7 bases separated the two germline ends. Germline V gene lookup returns CDR1 KGHSH and CDR2 LQKENI. This CDR3 has 13 residues. CDR3 bases: TGTGCCAGCTCACCACTAGCGGACGGGGAGCTGTTTTTT. Translating gives CASSPLADGELFF.

This clone was seen only once. This chain uses TRBV4-3 with TRBJ1-1; D may be TRBD1 (5 bases). The CDR3 is 16 residues long. V was clipped by 0 bases and J by 5 bases, with 16 bases between them. The V gene's germline CDR1 is LGHNA and CDR2 YSLEER. The CDR3 spells CASSQEGKGFETEAFF. The CDR3 DNA is TGCGCCAGCAGCCAAGAGGGGAAGGGGTTTGAGACTGAAGCTTTCTTT.

The chain joins TRBV14 to TRBJ1-1, with a possible D match to TRBD1 (6 bases). The CDR3 totals 12 residues. The ends were cut back, 3 bases at V and 11 bases at J, with 13 bases in the middle. Germline V gives CDR1 SGHDN, CDR2 FVKESK. CDR3 residues: CASSQKQGVAFF. The CDR3 bases are TGTGCCAGCAGCCAGAAACAGGGAGTGGCTTTCTTT.

The chain carries TRBV5-1 and TRBJ2-1; tentatively, D is TRBD2 (5 bases). Trimming stripped 6 bases from V and 1 base from J, with 14 bases between. The germline CDR1 and CDR2 sequences are SGHRS and YFSETQ. This CDR3 is built from 15 residues. In DNA form, the CDR3 reads TGCGCCAGCAAGGTCTCCCCGGGATCCTACAATGAGCAGTTCTTC. This gives the protein CASKVSPGSYNEQFF.

This chain joins TRBV7-8 and TRBJ2-3; 10 bases are a match to TRBD2. The CDR3 contains 14 residues. The germline V gene encodes CDR1 SGHVS and CDR2 FQNEAQ. With V trimmed by 4 bases and J by 4 bases, 2 bases remained unmatched. The CDR3: CASSSSGGADTQYF. In DNA, the CDR3 is TGTGCCAGCAGCTCGAGCGGGGGGGCAGATACGCAGTATTTT.

This clone was seen a single time. The rearrangement links TRBV5-1 to TRBJ2-1; tentatively, D is TRBD2 (5 bases). With 4 bases removed from V and 0 bases from J, the gap between germline ends came to 20 bases. The germline V gene has CDR1 SGHRS and CDR2 YFSETQ. The CDR3 extends over 18 amino acids. This chain's CDR3 is CASSRPSKDGGSYNEQFF. DNA for the CDR3: TGCGCCAGCAGCCGCCCCAGCAAGGACGGAGGCTCCTACAATGAGCAGTTCTTC.

Only one count was recorded for this clone. The chain joins TRBV30 to TRBJ1-2; 9 bases are a match to TRBD1. The germline V gene has CDR1 GTSNPN and CDR2 SVGIG (reference sequence). CDR3 length: 13 residues. V shed 2 bases, J shed 4 bases, and the junction held 2 bases outside the gene matches. The CDR3 is CAWSRGQGYGYTF. The CDR3 DNA sequence: TGTGCCTGGAGTAGGGGACAGGGCTATGGCTACACCTTC. The full variable domain, rest sourced from reference TRBV30 and TRBJ1-2, is SQTIHQWPATLVQPVGSPLSLECTVEGTSNPNLYWYRQAAGRGLQLLFYSVGIGQISSEVPQNLSASRPQDRQFILSSKKLLLSDSGFYLCAWSRGQGYGYTFGSGTRLTVV.

The chain is built from TRBV5-4 and TRBJ2-3; 13 bases line up with TRBD2. The junction had 2 bases not matched to a gene; V was cut back by 1 base and J by 3 bases. The CDR3 loop spans 16 amino acids. In germline, CDR1 is SGHNT, CDR2 YYREEE (reference sequence). The CDR3 DNA reads TGTGCCAGCAGCTTGACTAGCGGGGGGGTGACAGATACGCAGTATTTT. Translation gives CASSLTSGGVTDTQYF.

The count of this clone is one. This CDR3 is CASSLGTGRTGELFF. The CDR3 bases are TGTGCCAGCAGCTTAGGGACAGGGAGGACCGGGGAGCTGTTTTTT. The chain couples TRBV7-3 to TRBJ2-2; TRBD1 matches 9 bases. The CDR3 has 15 residues. With 2 bases clipped from V and 5 bases from J, the junction kept 3 bases outside the gene matches. CDR1 is SGHTA, CDR2 FQGTGA, per germline.

The chain links TRBV19 to TRBJ1-2, with D possibly being TRBD1 (5 bases). CDR1 LNHDA and CDR2 SQIVND come from the germline V gene (reference sequence). The CDR3 is 15 amino acids. V lost 3 bases, J lost 8 bases, and 19 bases lay in between. The CDR3 here is CASSIKRGQGEGYTF. The CDR3 DNA is TGTGCCAGTAGTATCAAAAGAGGCCAGGGCGAGGGCTACACCTTC.

The chain carries TRBV6-5 and TRBJ2-4; a possible D gene is TRBD1 (5 bases). The germline V gene encodes CDR1 MNHEY and CDR2 SVGAGI. The germline V and J ends were trimmed by 0 bases and 11 bases, with 14 bases remaining between them. The CDR3 totals 14 residues. CDR3 sequence: CASSYSYSGSLQYF. In DNA, the CDR3 is TGTGCCAGCAGTTACTCCTACTCAGGGTCTCTTCAGTACTTC.

This clone was counted once. The V call is TRBV6-5, the J call TRBJ1-3, with 7 nucleotides matching TRBD1. The CDR3 loop spans 15 amino acids. CDR1 MNHEY and CDR2 SVGAGI come from the germline V gene. V trimming: 5 bases; J trimming: 0 bases; junction bases outside the gene matches: 4. CDR3 residues: CASSTDRSSGNTIYF. The CDR3 coding sequence is TGTGCCAGCAGTACGGACAGGAGCTCTGGAAACACCATATATTTT.

The chain combines TRBV15 with TRBJ1-2; D is undetermined. Trimming removed 8 bases at V and 4 bases at J, with 17 bases between. The CDR3 is 14 amino acids. The germline gives CDR1 LNHNV, CDR2 YYDKDF (reference sequence). The CDR3, as DNA: TGTGCCACCTCCGCGGGCCCAGTCTTCTATGGCTACACCTTC. Encoded protein: CATSAGPVFYGYTF.

The chain joins TRBV18 to TRBJ2-2; 7 bases line up with TRBD1. CDR1 is KGHSH, CDR2 LQKENI, per germline. CDR3 length: 16 amino acids. V dropped 5 bases and J dropped 1; count of bases not matched to a gene: 7. The CDR3 bases are TGTGCCAGCTCATCTGAGGGACAGATGAACACCGGGGAGCTGTTTTTT. This sequence encodes CASSSEGQMNTGELFF.

The chain links TRBV5-1 to TRBJ2-3, with a possible D match to TRBD2 (6 bases). The V gene's germline CDR1 is SGHRS and CDR2 YFSETQ. V lost 7 bases and J 0 bases, leaving 15 bases between the germline ends. CDR3 length: 15 residues. The CDR3 bases are TGCGCCAGCTCGTTGAGCGGGCTTAGCACAGATACGCAGTATTTT. This encodes CASSLSGLSTDTQYF.

This clone was detected only once. The chain combines TRBV4-3 with TRBJ2-7; TRBD1 agrees at 7 bases. Trimming removed 3 bases from V and 4 bases from J; junction bases left unmatched: 6. This CDR3 has 14 amino acids. Germline V CDR1 and CDR2: LGHNA, YSLEER. The CDR3 protein is CASSQKQGPYEQYF. Here the CDR3 DNA reads TGCGCCAGCAGCCAGAAACAGGGGCCATACGAGCAGTACTTC.

This clone was observed a single time. The rearrangement uses TRBV19 and TRBJ1-5; D uncertain. The V gene lost 5 bases and the J gene lost 6 bases, with 11 bases spanning the gap. Germline loops: CDR1 LNHDA, CDR2 SQIVND (reference sequence). This CDR3 region has 13 residues. The CDR3 region has the DNA TGTGCCAGTAGTTCAGGTGCGGGTCAGCCCCAGCATTTT. This gives the protein CASSSGAGQPQHF.

This chain joins TRBV29-1 and TRBJ2-2, with D possibly being TRBD2 (5 bases). The germline V gene has CDR1 SQVTM and CDR2 ANQGSEA. This CDR3 contains 15 residues. Trimming shortened V by 6 bases and J by 4 bases, and 18 bases separated the two germline ends. The CDR3 region has the DNA TGCAGCGTCCGCGTTCCTCCCCGGGGCACCGGGGAGCTGTTTTTT. Protein sequence: CSVRVPPRGTGELFF.

This chain's CDR3 is CSVPPGSGTYNEQFF. The DNA for the CDR3 is TGCAGCGTCCCCCCGGGTAGCGGAACATACAATGAGCAGTTCTTC. This chain uses TRBV29-1 with TRBJ2-1; D perhaps matches TRBD2 (6 bases). Germline V gene data show CDR1 as SQVTM and CDR2 as ANQGSEA. With 6 bases removed from V and 4 bases from J, the gap between germline ends came to 19 bases. This CDR3 is built from 15 residues.

The V call is TRBV7-9, the J call TRBJ1-4; no clear D gene. Germline V gene sequence: CDR1 SEHNR, CDR2 FQNEAQ (reference sequence). The germline V and J ends were trimmed by 7 bases and 4 bases, with 10 bases remaining between them. The CDR3 length is 13 residues. The CDR3 DNA reads as TGTGCCAGCACTATACAGATTAATGAAAAACTGTTTTTT. This gives the protein CASTIQINEKLFF.

The chain recombines TRBV7-2 with TRBJ2-7; maybe TRBD2 (6 bases). The CDR3 totals 15 residues. CDR1 and CDR2 from the germline V gene are SGHTA and FQGNSA. V lost 1 base to trimming and J lost 2 bases, with 12 bases between them. The CDR3 reads CASSLVGSIPYEQYF. The CDR3 DNA sequence: TGTGCCAGCAGCTTAGTCGGGAGTATCCCCTACGAGCAGTACTTC.